This TCR beta chain was obtained from a study of CXCR3-negative and CXCR3-positive naive CD8 T cells. The libraries of TRB cDNA were constructed through 5' RACE using UMI labels. TCRdb reprocessed the 5' RACE reads; each CDR3 protein has one entry and no DNA is given. The data show approximately 100,000 distinct CDR3 sequences, and the top ten clones hold about 1.5%. The CDR3 is 17 residues long. Germline CDR1 SQVTM, CDR2 ANQGSEA. Sequences were obtained from naive CXCR3- CD8+ T cells from blood. The subset is: CD45RO-CCR7+CD27+CD95- naive CD8+ T cells lacking CXCR3 (TNR3-). This rearrangement joins TRBV29-1 to TRBJ2-3; absent DNA, TCRdb's TRBD1 call cannot be checked. This clonotype was sampled from a human donor in good health. Some clones in this sample may be carry-over from other donors' samples. This CDR3 reads CSVDGWERGVGTDTQYF.